These 25 T cell receptor beta chains were sequenced from one sample in a study of shared clonotypes between healthy human individuals (dated by TCRdb to 2019 to 2021). The library was produced with the immunoSEQ multiplex PCR assay. The table comes from immuneACCESS by way of TCRdb, which keeps in-frame sequences with V and J called. Part of the clones is missing from these tables; in studies checked, under half for an unresolved V gene and the rest for unknown reasons. The sample records under 2,000,000 clones, approximately 94% of which are singletons. Under 1.5% of the sample lies in the top ten. For the CD8 naive samples, CD45RO-negative cells were positively selected for CCR7, yielding a CD45RA+CCR7+ population from which TemRA cells were excluded. The specimen was naive CD8+ T cells sorted from blood. The cell subset or site tag for this specimen amounts to: CD45RA+CCR7+. The receptors here all came from a man younger than 35 in good health.

The J gene is TRBJ2-7, the V gene TRBV5-4; D remains ambiguous. V lost 0 bases and J lost 2, with 6 bases in between. This CDR3 has 13 amino acids. Per germline, CDR1 SGHNT and CDR2 YYREEE (reference sequence). Here the CDR3 DNA reads TGTGCCAGCAGCTTGGGAATAGCCTACGAGCAGTACTTC. Its translation is CASSLGIAYEQYF. Together with reference TRBV5-4 and TRBJ2-7, the CDR3 gives the full variable domain: ETGVTQSPTHLIKTRGQQVTLRCSSQSGHNTVSWYQQALGQGPQFIFQYYREEENGRGNFPPRFSGLQFPNYSSELNVNALELDDSALYLCASSLGIAYEQYFGPGTRLTVT.

CDR3 sequence: CSVEVRRGAEQYF. The CDR3, as DNA: TGCAGCGTTGAGGTCAGGCGGGGAGCCGAGCAGTACTTC. The rearrangement uses TRBV29-1 and TRBJ2-7; D perhaps matches TRBD2 (6 bases). CDR1 is SQVTM, CDR2 ANQGSEA, per germline. This CDR3 has 13 residues. V was pared by 3 bases and J by 6 bases, with 15 bases between.

Comment on this clone: Different DNA sequences within this sample yield the same CDR3. This chain joins TRBV27 and TRBJ2-3; D gene ambiguous. Germline CDR1 and CDR2: MNHEY and SMNVEV (reference sequence). CDR3 size: 12 residues. V lost 3 bases, J lost 4 bases, and 5 bases lay in between. The CDR3: CASSLGPDTQYF. The CDR3 bases are TGTGCCAGCAGTTTGGGCCCAGATACGCAGTATTTT.

This chain uses TRBV10-2 with TRBJ2-2; 9 bases are a match to TRBD2. V shed 2 bases and J 8 bases; nucleotides not matched to a gene: 18. CDR3 length: 19 residues. Germline V gene lookup returns CDR1 WSHSY and CDR2 SAAADI. The chain's CDR3 is CASSEHVKGLAERGGELFF. CDR3 nucleotides: TGCGCCAGCAGTGAGCACGTAAAGGGACTAGCAGAAAGGGGAGGGGAGCTGTTTTTT.

About this clone: The sample carries other DNA sequences with the same CDR3. This rearrangement joins TRBV30 to TRBJ2-7; D is perhaps TRBD2 (6 bases). Looked up from germline, CDR1 is GTSNPN and CDR2 is SVGIG (reference sequence). The ends were cut back, 4 bases at V and 0 bases at J, with 10 bases in the middle. The CDR3 runs 13 residues. The CDR3 DNA follows: TGTGCCTGGACCCGGGGGTCCTCCTACGAGCAGTACTTC. Translating it yields CAWTRGSSYEQYF.

The chain uses TRBV7-9 and TRBJ2-1, with D tentatively TRBD2 (6 bases). The germline V and J ends were trimmed by 5 bases and 6 bases, with 17 bases remaining between them. This CDR3 contains 15 residues. Germline-derived CDR1 and CDR2 are SEHNR and FQNEAQ (reference sequence). The DNA of the CDR3 is TGTGCCAGCAGCCGGCGGGACGAAGGGTCCAATGAGCAGTTCTTC. Its translation is CASSRRDEGSNEQFF.

The CDR3 nucleotides are TGTGCCAGCAGCAATCAATCCTATCATGGGTACTATGGCTACACCTTC. Protein sequence: CASSNQSYHGYYGYTF. The chain employs TRBV2 and TRBJ1-2; D gene ambiguous. The CDR3 has 16 amino acids. V was pared by 6 bases and J by 3 bases, with 20 bases between. Germline V gene lookup returns CDR1 SNHLY and CDR2 FYNNEI.

The V and J genes are TRBV15 and TRBJ1-5; the D is unclear. The ends were cut back, 0 bases at V and 5 bases at J, with 8 bases in the middle. The germline gives CDR1 LNHNV, CDR2 YYDKDF (reference sequence). The CDR3 has 14 amino acids. CDR3 region: CATSRDLADQPQHF. CDR3 nucleotides: TGTGCCACCAGCAGAGATTTGGCGGATCAGCCCCAGCATTTT.

This clone has at least ten counts. This chain links TRBV10-3 with TRBJ2-7, with D hard to call. The CDR3 consists of 13 residues. The V and J ends lost 5 bases and 0 bases respectively, with 8 bases between them. Germline CDR1 reads ENHRY; CDR2 reads SYGVKD. CDR3 residues: CAISLDGSYEQYF. DNA for the CDR3: TGTGCCATCAGTTTGGACGGCTCCTACGAGCAGTACTTC.

V and J are TRBV4-1 and TRBJ1-1; D ambiguous. Per the germline V gene, CDR1 is MGHRA and CDR2 is YSYEKL. This CDR3 spans 17 amino acids. V gave up 7 bases and J gave up 0 bases, with 21 bases separating them. For the CDR3, the DNA is TGCGCCAGCACCACCAAGATTAGCGGGGTAATGAACACTGAAGCTTTCTTT. It specifies CASTTKISGVMNTEAFF.

The genes are TRBV28 and TRBJ2-5, with TRBD1 matching 7 bases. This CDR3 is built from 14 residues. Per the germline V gene, CDR1 is MDHEN and CDR2 is SYDVKM. With 4 bases clipped from V and 4 bases from J, the junction kept 6 bases outside the gene matches. CDR3 residues: CASSSSGGRETQYF. For the CDR3, the DNA is TGTGCCAGCAGTTCCTCAGGGGGACGAGAGACCCAGTACTTC.

This chain connects TRBV9 to TRBJ2-5, with 7 bases aligning to TRBD1. Trimming took 3 bases from V and 1 from J; bases not matched to a gene: 9. Germline loops: CDR1 SGDLS, CDR2 YYNGEE. This CDR3 has 16 amino acids. CDR3 nucleotide sequence: TGTGCCAGCAGCGGCAGACAGGGACCGGGCCAAGAGACCCAGTACTTC. This sequence encodes CASSGRQGPGQETQYF. The full variable domain, with the rest looked up from reference TRBV9 and TRBJ2-5, is DSGVTQTPKHLITATGQRVTLRCSPRSGDLSVYWYQQSLDQGLQFLIQYYNGEERAKGNILERFSAQQFPDLHSELNLSSLELGDSALYFCASSGRQGPGQETQYFGPGTRLLVL.

This rearrangement joins TRBV27 to TRBJ2-1; 7 bases align to TRBD1. Germline loops: CDR1 MNHEY, CDR2 SMNVEV (reference sequence). CDR3 length equals 15 residues. J gave up 5 bases and V 1 base, and 5 bases lay outside the gene matches. CDR3 in DNA: TGTGCCAGCAGTTTATTCGGGACAGAAGACAATGAGCAGTTCTTC. Its protein product is CASSLFGTEDNEQFF.

The V gene is TRBV11-1, the J gene TRBJ2-5; TRBD2 matches 8 bases. Per the germline V gene, CDR1 is SGHAT and CDR2 is FQDESV (reference sequence). CDR3 size: 17 residues. V was pared by 5 bases and J by 2 bases, with 13 bases of the junction left unmatched. In nucleotides, the CDR3 is TGTGCCAGCAGCCCGGGACCCGGGGGGGTGGCGCAAGAGACCCAGTACTTC. Its translation: CASSPGPGGVAQETQYF.

V gene TRBV18 combines with J gene TRBJ2-7; 12 bases are a match to TRBD2. From germline, CDR1 is KGHSH and CDR2 LQKENI. The J segment lost 3 bases and the V segment lost 3 bases, leaving 15 bases of the junction unmatched. The length of the CDR3 is 19 residues. This chain's CDR3 is CASSPAGHPLAGGRYEQYF. The CDR3 region has the DNA TGTGCCAGCTCACCGGCGGGGCACCCCCTAGCGGGAGGGCGCTACGAGCAGTACTTC.

The CDR3 spells CASSLLLGQSYNEQFF. The CDR3 region has the DNA TGTGCCAGCAGCTTATTATTGGGACAGTCCTACAATGAGCAGTTCTTC. This chain joins TRBV11-2 and TRBJ2-1, with 7 bases that match TRBD1. V shed 2 bases and J 1 base; nucleotides not matched to a gene: 5. The germline V gene encodes CDR1 SGHAT and CDR2 FQNNGV. The CDR3 has 16 residues.

Of note for this clone: The same CDR3 is also encoded by other DNA sequences in this sample. The V gene is TRBV6-5, the J gene TRBJ1-1, with D unclear. Germline V gene lookup returns CDR1 MNHEY and CDR2 SVGAGI. V lost 0 bases and J lost 4, with 9 bases in between. The CDR3 extends over 14 amino acids. The CDR3 DNA sequence: TGTGCCAGCAGTTACTCCGGGAGAGGCACTGAAGCTTTCTTT. Protein sequence: CASSYSGRGTEAFF.

Of note for this clone: Other DNA sequences from this sample encode an identical CDR3 as well. This chain links TRBV5-5 with TRBJ1-1; D gene unclear. The CDR3 runs to 13 residues. Trimming took 1 base from V and 1 from J, leaving 5 bases between them. Per germline, CDR1 SGHKS and CDR2 YYEKEE (reference sequence). The CDR3 sequence: CASSLWGNTEAFF. The DNA for the CDR3 is TGTGCCAGCAGCTTGTGGGGGAACACTGAAGCTTTCTTT.

The chain carries TRBV7-3 and TRBJ1-2, with 7 bases fitting TRBD1. V shed 1 base and J 0 bases; nucleotides not matched to a gene: 5. The CDR3 runs 16 residues. Germline lookup yields CDR1 SGHTA and CDR2 FQGTGA. The CDR3 loop reads CASSLNGGQPNYGYTF. CDR3 DNA sequence: TGTGCCAGCAGCTTAAACGGGGGACAGCCTAACTATGGCTACACCTTC.

This chain joins TRBV9 and TRBJ1-2; D remains ambiguous. The CDR3 spans 15 residues. The V and J ends lost 0 bases and 2 bases respectively, with 11 bases between them. Germline assignment: CDR1 SGDLS and CDR2 YYNGEE. CDR3 DNA sequence: TGTGCCAGCAGCGTAGACCAGAATCCCAACTATGGCTACACCTTC. This encodes CASSVDQNPNYGYTF.

V and J are TRBV10-3 and TRBJ2-3; D unresolved. Germline loops: CDR1 ENHRY, CDR2 SYGVKD. This CDR3 is 14 amino acids long. V lost 0 bases and J lost 5, with 9 bases in between. Here the CDR3 DNA reads TGTGCCATCAGTGAGTCCATGGATGGAGATACGCAGTATTTT. Residues: CAISESMDGDTQYF.

A remark on this clone: Additional DNA sequences in this sample encode the identical CDR3. The V call is TRBV6-5, the J call TRBJ2-7; 10 bases agree with TRBD2. V shed 6 bases and J 6 bases; nucleotides not matched to a gene: 2. The CDR3 spans 12 residues. Per the germline V gene, CDR1 is MNHEY and CDR2 is SVGAGI. The CDR3 DNA reads as TGTGCCAGCAGCCCTAGCGGGAGCGAGCAGTACTTC. As protein: CASSPSGSEQYF.

The chain recombines TRBV19 with TRBJ1-4; D is ambiguous. Germline-derived CDR1 and CDR2 are LNHDA and SQIVND (reference sequence). This CDR3 spans 15 amino acids. V was shortened by 6 bases and J by 0 bases, with 11 bases between the two germline ends. The CDR3 DNA is TGTGCCAGTAGGAGTCAGCCTGCAACTAATGAAAAACTGTTTTTT. This encodes CASRSQPATNEKLFF.

The CDR3 region is CASMMAYLNTEAFF. In nucleotides, the CDR3 is TGTGCCAGTATGATGGCATACTTGAACACTGAAGCTTTCTTT. The chain employs TRBV19 and TRBJ1-1; D unclear. V was shortened by 7 bases and J by 0 bases, with 12 bases between the two germline ends. CDR1 and CDR2 from the germline V gene are LNHDA and SQIVND (reference sequence). This CDR3 region has 14 residues.

In DNA, the CDR3 is TGTGCCAGCAGCTTGGGGCCTATGAAGCAGTTCTTC. It translates to CASSLGPMKQFF. V usage is TRBV5-6 and J usage is TRBJ2-1, with D uncertain. This CDR3 region has 12 residues. Germline CDR1 SGHDT, CDR2 YYEEEE. V was trimmed by 0 bases and J by 11 bases, leaving 9 bases between them.